This TCR beta chain was retrieved from a study of identical twins. CDR1 is SGHRS and CDR2 is YFSETQ in the germline V gene. Trimming took 7 bases from V and 5 from J; bases not matched to a gene: 11. The CDR3 has 15 amino acids. TCRdb independently ran MiXCR on the 5' RACE reads; one entry per CDR3 protein. Of about 470,000 distinct CDR3 sequences listed, roughly a quarter are singletons. The sample was also reused in another study, on T cells expressing NK-cell markers.

Sample: CD4+ T cells sorted from blood. This receptor was taken from a woman between 18 and 30 years old in good health. The rearrangement joins TRBV5-1 to TRBJ1-5, with 8 bases aligning to TRBD1. CDR3 sequence: CASSPGQGNYQPQHF. The CDR3 DNA sequence: TGCGCCAGCTCACCAGGACAGGGAAACTATCAGCCCCAGCATTTT.